This TCR beta chain was captured by sequencing in a study of blood T cell repertoires in COVID-19. Study details: There were acute and convalescent COVID-19 samples, and they came from the United States, Italy and Spain. PBMCs, B-cell-depleted T cells, or T cells provided the cDNA or gDNA that made up the material.

Authors' processing steps: The authors estimated nucleated cell counts from reference gene primer amplification. Only in-frame clones appear in the TCRdb table, and some are missing; sequencing was by immunoSEQ multiplex PCR. The DNA was the basis for D and trimming; V, J and clone size are from that table. The table lists more than 65,000 clones, about four fifths of them singletons. Trimming took off 6 bases at V and 7 bases at J, with 15 bases between the two ends. Germline loops: CDR1 SNHLY, CDR2 FYNNEI. The CDR3 length is 13 residues. The TCR originated in a woman aged 65 to 85 with acute or convalescent COVID-19. The specimen was peripheral blood. The chain uses TRBV2 and TRBJ1-2, with D hard to call. For the CDR3, the DNA is TGTGCCAGCAGAAACAACCCGGAGTTTGGCTACACCTTC. It specifies CASRNNPEFGYTF.